This T cell receptor (beta chain) came from a study of blood T cell repertoires in COVID-19. The repertoire was sequenced with immunoSEQ multiplex PCR; TCRdb's copy has only in-frame clones and lacks some. The sample contains 180,000 or so clones, around 86% of which appear only once. Germline V lookup: CDR1 LNHDA, CDR2 SQIVND (reference sequence). Deletions cut 2 bases from V and 9 bases from J, with 14 bases between. The CDR3 has 15 residues. Sequenced input: peripheral blood. This chain connects TRBV19 to TRBJ1-6, with D possibly TRBD1 on 6 matching bases. The TCR comes from a woman in her twenties or thirties with active or convalescent COVID-19. The CDR3: CASSIRGKGTSPLHF. The DNA for the CDR3 is TGTGCCAGTAGTATAAGGGGGAAAGGAACTTCACCCCTCCACTTT.